This T cell receptor beta chain stems from a study of graft-versus-host responses after intestinal transplantation. Study-level background: Transplants given to recipients were multivisceral, liver-intestinal, or isolated intestinal. Each recipient received anti-thymocyte globulin induction, then tacrolimus and steroids for roughly 3 years.

Study results and limitations: HvG clone declines early post-transplant were associated with peak circulating GvH levels. Recipient marrow contained GvH clones, some of which appeared first in ileum or blood.

V shed 4 bases and J 7 bases; nucleotides not matched to a gene: 5. This CDR3 comprises 15 residues. In germline, CDR1 is SGHNT, CDR2 YENEEA. With respect to this clone: Antigen: not known.

Here immunoSEQ multiplex PCR was the method, and the copy in TCRdb shows in-frame clones only, minus some. The sample shows about 25,000 clones, less than 95% of them seen only once. This receptor was taken from a human patient who received an intestinal transplant, so some T cells may come from the graft donor. The specimen was PBMCs, collected 156 days after intestinal transplant. The J gene is TRBJ2-1, the V gene TRBV11-3; TRBD2 aligns across 12 bases. The CDR3 protein is CASSSRLAGENEQFF. CDR3 sequence (DNA): TGTGCCAGCAGCTCAAGACTAGCGGGAGAGAATGAGCAGTTCTTC.